This T cell receptor beta chain came from a study of cytomegalovirus exposure and HLA in healthy donors. Study-level points and caveats: V segments that were indistinguishable, TRBV6-2 and TRBV6-3 among them, were omitted from analysis.

60 Vbeta and 13 Jbeta primers were used in PCR. TCRdb keeps only in-frame clones here, not all; method: immunoSEQ multiplex PCR. This table holds about 180,000 clones, around 80% found once. V lost 0 bases, J lost 2 bases, and 7 bases stayed unmatched. In germline, CDR1 is SGHRS, CDR2 YFSETQ. The CDR3 length is 16 residues. Turning to this clone: The antigen is not known.

This rearrangement joins TRBV5-1 to TRBJ2-7; 8 bases map to TRBD1. Sequencing was performed on PBMCs. The sequence came from a woman in her forties in good health and CMV-seronegative. The CDR3 region has the DNA TGCGCCAGCAGCTTGGAGGGCCAGGGGGCAACCTACGAGCAGTACTTC. Its translation: CASSLEGQGATYEQYF.